A single sample is the source of the 26 T cell receptor beta chains below, sequenced in a study of T cell changes during pregnancy in multiple sclerosis. Sequencing used immunoSEQ multiplex PCR; TCRdb keeps in-frame clones, though not all of them. Found here are approximately 89,000 clones, 94% of them singletons; the top ten hold more than 1.5%. Sequenced material: peripheral blood, taken after pregnancy. Receptor source: a female donor in good health, enrolled as a control in a pregnancy study.

V gene TRBV5-4 combines with J gene TRBJ2-3; D is perhaps TRBD2 (5 bases). The CDR3 runs to 14 residues. In germline, CDR1 is SGHNT, CDR2 YYREEE (reference sequence). V dropped 7 bases and J dropped 4 bases, with 16 bases sitting between them. This chain's CDR3 is CASSAGDRADTQYF. The CDR3 DNA follows: TGTGCCAGCTCGGCCGGGGATAGGGCAGATACGCAGTATTTT.

The chain carries TRBV6-5 and TRBJ2-7, with 7 bases matching TRBD1. The CDR3 has 14 amino acids. The germline gives CDR1 MNHEY, CDR2 SVGAGI. With V trimmed by 5 bases and J by 3 bases, 7 bases remained unmatched. The chain's CDR3 is CASSQGGSNYEQYF. The CDR3 coding sequence is TGTGCCAGCAGTCAAGGGGGCAGCAACTACGAGCAGTACTTC.

The chain is built from TRBV5-1 and TRBJ1-1; D call uncertain. The germline V gene encodes CDR1 SGHRS and CDR2 YFSETQ. This CDR3 comprises 13 residues. V was shortened by 0 bases and J by 3 bases, with 6 bases between the two germline ends. In DNA form, the CDR3 reads TGCGCCAGCAGCTTGGACAGACACACTGAAGCTTTCTTT. It codes for CASSLDRHTEAFF. The full variable domain, completed using reference TRBV5-1 and TRBJ1-1, is KAGVTQTPRYLIKTRGQQVTLSCSPISGHRSVSWYQQTPGQGLQFLFEYFSETQRNKGNFPGRFSGRQFSNSRSEMNVSTLELGDSALYLCASSLDRHTEAFFGQGTRLTVV.

The rearrangement uses TRBV7-9 and TRBJ2-1; TRBD2 aligns across 14 bases. CDR3 length equals 15 residues. Germline-derived CDR1 and CDR2 are SEHNR and FQNEAQ (reference sequence). The ends lost 5 bases at V and 8 bases at J; junction bases unmatched: 5. The CDR3 DNA reads TGTGCCAGCAGCACGGGACTAGCGGGAGAGGATGAGCAGTTCTTC. It encodes CASSTGLAGEDEQFF.

This clone appeared a single time. The chain joins TRBV28 to TRBJ1-4; D perhaps matches TRBD1 (5 bases). Trimming cost V 6 bases and J 2 bases, with 16 bases left between them. CDR1 MDHEN and CDR2 SYDVKM come from the germline V gene. The CDR3 runs to 16 residues. In DNA form, the CDR3 reads TGTGCCAGCAGGTCGGACGGGACTGGGACTAATGAAAAACTGTTTTTT. Protein: CASRSDGTGTNEKLFF.

This clone appeared once. This chain uses TRBV11-3 with TRBJ2-2, with a possible D match to TRBD1 (5 bases). The V end lost 5 bases, the J end lost 5 bases, and 9 bases lay between the germline ends. This CDR3 has 13 amino acids. The V gene's germline CDR1 is SGHNT and CDR2 YENEEA. Written as DNA, the CDR3 is TGTGCCAGCAGCCGTAGGGGTACCGGGGAGCTGTTTTTT. Amino acids: CASSRRGTGELFF.

The chain joins TRBV4-2 to TRBJ1-4; 9 positions agree with TRBD1. The CDR3 has 16 residues. From germline, CDR1 is LGHNA and CDR2 YNFKEQ. Trimming took 3 bases from V and 7 from J; bases not matched to a gene: 9. The CDR3 protein is CASSHLQQGAGEKLFF. The CDR3 DNA sequence: TGTGCCAGCAGCCACTTACAACAGGGGGCTGGTGAAAAACTGTTTTTT.

This rearrangement joins TRBV4-1 to TRBJ2-5; D possibly corresponds to TRBD2 (5 bases). The length of the CDR3 is 13 residues. The germline V gene has CDR1 MGHRA and CDR2 YSYEKL. The V end was cut by 4 bases, the J end by 7 bases, with 13 bases between. DNA of the CDR3: TGCGCCAGCAGCCGGCGGACTTACGGGACCCAGTACTTC. It is translated as CASSRRTYGTQYF.

The V call is TRBV10-3, the J call TRBJ2-1, with 14 bases that match TRBD2. The germline CDR1 and CDR2 sequences are ENHRY and SYGVKD. The junction had 3 bases not matched to a gene; V was cut back by 4 bases and J by 7 bases. CDR3 size: 15 residues. In nucleotides, the CDR3 is TGTGCCATCAGTGCGGGACTAGCGGGGGCGAATGAGCAGTTCTTC. This codes for CAISAGLAGANEQFF.

The chain is built from TRBV13 and TRBJ2-7; 12 bases align to TRBD1. Losses at the gene ends were 1 base for V and 5 bases for J; bases not matched to a gene: 3. Germline V gene data show CDR1 as PRHDT and CDR2 as FYEKMQ (reference sequence). The CDR3 spans 15 residues. In DNA, the CDR3 is TGTGCCAGCAGCTTAGTGGGGACAGGGGGCAACGAGCAGTACTTC. Protein: CASSLVGTGGNEQYF.

The chain recombines TRBV2 with TRBJ2-3, with 8 bases identical to TRBD2. With V trimmed by 3 bases and J by 5 bases, 4 bases remained unmatched. Germline V gene data show CDR1 as SNHLY and CDR2 as FYNNEI. The CDR3 is 14 residues long. CDR3: CASSDGTRKDTQYF. DNA for the CDR3: TGTGCCAGCAGTGATGGGACTAGAAAAGATACGCAGTATTTT.

The chain has TRBV5-1 and TRBJ2-7; TRBD1 matches at 9 bases. The germline V gene has CDR1 SGHRS and CDR2 YFSETQ. J was trimmed by 3 bases and V by 3 bases; bases with no gene match: 4. The CDR3 is 14 residues long. CDR3 sequence: CASSYSTGGYEQYF. For the CDR3, the DNA is TGCGCCAGCAGCTACTCGACAGGGGGCTACGAGCAGTACTTC. The full variable domain, its missing parts supplied by reference TRBV5-1 and TRBJ2-7, is KAGVTQTPRYLIKTRGQQVTLSCSPISGHRSVSWYQQTPGQGLQFLFEYFSETQRNKGNFPGRFSGRQFSNSRSEMNVSTLELGDSALYLCASSYSTGGYEQYFGPGTRLTVT.

The chain carries TRBV4-2 and TRBJ2-7; a possible D gene is TRBD1 (6 bases). V dropped 1 base and J dropped 4 bases, with 11 bases sitting between them. The CDR3 runs 14 residues. Germline CDR1 is LGHNA and CDR2 is YNFKEQ. In DNA form, the CDR3 reads TGTGCCAGCAGCCAAGCCAGGGGAGAGTACGAGCAGTACTTC. Protein sequence: CASSQARGEYEQYF.

The CDR3 nucleotides are TGTGCCACCAGCAGAGATCAGGGCAGCTACGAGCAGTACTTC. It codes for CATSRDQGSYEQYF. The chain carries TRBV15 and TRBJ2-7, with a tentative D call TRBD1 (5 bases). The CDR3 consists of 14 residues. Trimming removed 0 bases from V and 3 bases from J, with 9 bases in between. Germline V gene sequence: CDR1 LNHNV, CDR2 YYDKDF (reference sequence).

This chain joins TRBV15 and TRBJ2-3, with D possibly being TRBD2 (5 bases). The CDR3 totals 15 residues. Germline assignment: CDR1 LNHNV and CDR2 YYDKDF (reference sequence). Trimming left V 7 bases short and J 5 bases short, with 19 bases between. CDR3 protein: CATTWRAGNIDTQYF. DNA for the CDR3: TGTGCCACCACGTGGCGGGCGGGTAACATAGATACGCAGTATTTT.

This sequence joins TRBV4-1 and TRBJ1-3; 10 nucleotides agree with TRBD1. The V gene's germline CDR1 is MGHRA and CDR2 YSYEKL. The V gene end was trimmed by 5 bases and the J gene end by 2 bases; junction bases not matched to a gene: 3. The CDR3 has 15 residues. CDR3 amino acids: CASSADRGPGNTIYF. The CDR3 DNA reads as TGCGCCAGCAGCGCAGACAGGGGGCCTGGAAACACCATATATTTT.

The gene calls are TRBV7-9 and TRBJ2-7; 8 positions agree with TRBD1. Germline CDR1 and CDR2: SEHNR and FQNEAQ (reference sequence). The J segment lost 6 bases and the V segment lost 4 bases, leaving 14 bases of the junction unmatched. CDR3 size: 16 residues. The CDR3 here is CASSSQTGAGMGEQYF. In DNA form, the CDR3 reads TGTGCCAGCAGCTCCCAGACAGGGGCCGGAATGGGCGAGCAGTACTTC. The full variable domain, in which reference TRBV7-9 and TRBJ2-7 provide the parts outside the CDR3, is DTGVSQNPRHKITKRGQNVTFRCDPISEHNRLYWYRQTLGQGPEFLTYFQNEAQLEKSRLLSDRFSAERPKGSFSTLEIQRTEQGDSAMYLCASSSQTGAGMGEQYFGPGTRLTVT.

This clone was observed a handful of times. CDR3 sequence reads: CASSMRQANQPQHF. As DNA, the CDR3 is TGTGCCAGCAGTATGCGACAGGCCAATCAGCCCCAGCATTTT. The chain combines TRBV11-3 with TRBJ1-5; D perhaps matches TRBD1 (6 bases). V shed 6 bases and J shed 3 bases, with 12 bases lying between them. The germline V gene has CDR1 SGHNT and CDR2 YENEEA. The CDR3 spans 14 residues.

This chain joins TRBV2 and TRBJ2-1, with 8 bases that match TRBD2. Looked up from germline, CDR1 is SNHLY and CDR2 is FYNNEI. This CDR3 has 14 residues. J lost 0 bases, V lost 8 bases, and 3 bases had no gene match. The CDR3 bases are TGTGCCAGCTGTCGGGAGGGCTCCTACAATGAGCAGTTCTTC. This codes for CASCREGSYNEQFF.

The chain couples TRBV30 to TRBJ1-1; 8 bases map to TRBD1. Germline assignment: CDR1 GTSNPN and CDR2 SVGIG (reference sequence). CDR3 length: 15 amino acids. After removal of 7 bases from V and 0 bases from J, the junction contained 10 bases not matched to a gene. CDR3 in DNA: TGTGCCTCCTTGCCCAGGGGGCTCATGAACACTGAAGCTTTCTTT. It is translated as CASLPRGLMNTEAFF.

V usage is TRBV19 and J usage is TRBJ1-5; D is ambiguous. The germline V gene has CDR1 LNHDA and CDR2 SQIVND (reference sequence). V lost 0 bases, J lost 4 bases, and 7 bases lay in between. The CDR3 contains 14 residues. DNA of the CDR3: TGTGCCAGTAGTATAGAGGGAGGGAATCAGCCCCAGCATTTT. It specifies CASSIEGGNQPQHF. Drawing the rest from reference TRBV19 and TRBJ1-5, the complete variable domain is DGGITQSPKYLFRKEGQNVTLSCEQNLNHDAMYWYRQDPGQGLRLIYYSQIVNDFQKGDIAEGYSVSREKKESFPLTVTSAQKNPTAFYLCASSIEGGNQPQHFGDGTRLSIL.

The chain combines TRBV27 with TRBJ2-7; 7 positions agree with TRBD1. The germline gives CDR1 MNHEY, CDR2 SMNVEV (reference sequence). CDR3 size: 12 residues. J gave up 3 bases and V 6 bases, and 2 bases lay outside the gene matches. In nucleotides, the CDR3 is TGTGCCAGCAGAGACAGGGTCTACGAGCAGTACTTC. Translation gives CASRDRVYEQYF.

V usage is TRBV12-5 and J usage is TRBJ1-2, with D perhaps TRBD1 (5 bases). V was cut by 0 bases and J by 0 bases, with 5 bases left in between. Germline V gene data show CDR1 as LGHNT and CDR2 as FRNRAP. This CDR3 spans 14 amino acids. In DNA, the CDR3 is TGTGCTAGTGGTTTGGTGGACACTAACTATGGCTACACCTTC. Its protein product is CASGLVDTNYGYTF.

Remarks on this clone: The same CDR3 is also encoded by other DNA sequences in this sample. The chain carries TRBV7-9 and TRBJ2-3, with a weak D call TRBD2 (6 bases). Per germline, CDR1 SEHNR and CDR2 FQNEAQ (reference sequence). CDR3 size: 14 residues. V was trimmed by 3 bases and J by 1 base, leaving 8 bases between them. The DNA for the CDR3 is TGTGCCAGCAGCTTTAGCGGACGCACAGATACGCAGTATTTT. This translates into CASSFSGRTDTQYF.

This clone occurred once. The chain couples TRBV6-1 to TRBJ2-5, with D possibly matching TRBD1 (6 bases). Germline V gives CDR1 MNHNS, CDR2 SASEGT. This CDR3 has 11 residues. Deletions cut 8 bases from V and 4 bases from J, with 8 bases between. CDR3 amino acids: CASRRGETQYF. The CDR3 DNA is TGTGCCAGCCGCAGGGGAGAGACCCAGTACTTC.

The V call is TRBV6-5, the J call TRBJ2-5, with D hard to call. The V gene's germline CDR1 is MNHEY and CDR2 SVGAGI. The CDR3 runs 16 residues. Trimming removed 0 bases at V and 2 bases at J, with 13 bases between. The CDR3 sequence is CASSYSAGEIQETQYF. The CDR3 bases are TGTGCCAGCAGTTACTCCGCTGGAGAAATACAAGAGACCCAGTACTTC.